These 10 T cell receptor beta chains were all obtained from the same sample, sequenced in a study of blood T cell repertoires in COVID-19. The protocol was immunoSEQ multiplex PCR, while the TCRdb copy is restricted to in-frame clones and leaves out a portion. The sample has under 200,000 clones, about 85% seen once. The material sequenced was peripheral blood. The origin of the receptors is a woman of 80 years or more with acute or convalescent COVID-19.

Only a few counts were recorded for this clone. The gene calls are TRBV5-4 and TRBJ2-2; D remains ambiguous. Per germline, CDR1 SGHNT and CDR2 YYREEE (reference sequence). Trimming pared 4 bases from V and 5 bases from J, leaving 6 bases between. CDR3 length equals 12 residues. As DNA, the CDR3 is TGTGCCAGCAGCCCCACTACCGGGGAGCTGTTTTTT. Translated, it gives CASSPTTGELFF.

V and J are TRBV19 and TRBJ1-1; 7 bases line up with TRBD1. In germline, CDR1 is LNHDA, CDR2 SQIVND (reference sequence). The CDR3 is 13 amino acids. J was trimmed by 0 bases and V by 8 bases; bases with no gene match: 3. CDR3 bases: TGTGCCAGTGGTACAGGGGTGAACACTGAAGCTTTCTTT. Its translation: CASGTGVNTEAFF.

This clone was detected a few times. The chain is built from TRBV21-1 and TRBJ1-4; TRBD1, as called in the table, went unchecked against the DNA. TRBV21-1 is noted as a pseudogene. The CDR3 has 15 amino acids. The CDR3 spells CASRAWDRVYEKLFF. The CDR3 DNA sequence: TGTGCCAGCAGGGCGTGGGACAGGGTATATGAAAAACTGTTTTTT.

J is TRBJ2-3 and V is TRBV7-3; D may be TRBD2 (8 bases). Germline loops: CDR1 SGHTA, CDR2 FQGTGA. Deletions cut 5 bases from V and 6 bases from J, with 18 bases between. The CDR3 extends over 15 amino acids. The CDR3, as DNA: TGTGCCAGCAGCCGGGGGGGGGACAGCCGGGATACGCAGTATTTT. It specifies CASSRGGDSRDTQYF.

V and J are TRBV5-4 and TRBJ2-7; 16 nucleotides line up with TRBD2. The CDR3 is 15 residues long. After removal of 4 bases from V and 6 bases from J, the junction contained 4 bases not matched to a gene. The germline gives CDR1 SGHNT, CDR2 YYREEE (reference sequence). CDR3 bases: TGTGCCAGCAGCCCCGGGACTAGCGGGGGGGTCGAGCAGTACTTC. Translation gives CASSPGTSGGVEQYF.

The J gene is TRBJ2-2, the V gene TRBV28, with D tentatively TRBD2 (5 bases). In germline, CDR1 is MDHEN, CDR2 SYDVKM. The length of the CDR3 is 14 residues. V was pared by 6 bases and J by 6 bases, with 14 bases between. Written as DNA, the CDR3 is TGTGCCAGCAGCCCCGGGGTGTTGCCCGGGGAGCTGTTTTTT. It codes for CASSPGVLPGELFF.

The J gene is TRBJ1-2, the V gene TRBV25-1; 7 bases align to TRBD1. The CDR3 is 13 residues long. CDR1 and CDR2 (germline): MGHDK, SYGVNS. Trimming at V came to 7 bases and at J to 5 bases, leaving 7 bases not matched to a gene. The CDR3 region is CASTNRGGYGYTF. CDR3 DNA sequence: TGTGCCAGCACTAACAGGGGTGGATATGGCTACACCTTC.

The chain employs TRBV5-5 and TRBJ1-5, with TRBD1 matching 9 bases. The CDR3 length is 14 residues. Losses at the gene ends were 4 bases for V and 4 bases for J; bases not matched to a gene: 3. The germline CDR1 and CDR2 sequences are SGHKS and YYEKEE (reference sequence). CDR3 region: CASSPDRGNQPQHF. The CDR3 nucleotides are TGTGCCAGCAGCCCGGACAGGGGAAATCAGCCCCAGCATTTT.

V and J are TRBV3-1 (or the pseudogene TRBV3-2) and TRBJ2-7; D may be TRBD1 (5 bases). Trimming removed 4 bases at V and 5 bases at J, with 12 bases between. There are 13 residues in the CDR3. Per germline, CDR1 LGHDT and CDR2 YNNKEL (reference sequence). The CDR3 here is CASSRNDRDEQYF. CDR3 sequence (DNA): TGTGCCAGCAGCCGCAACGACAGAGACGAGCAGTACTTC.

This clone was counted once. The V and J genes are TRBV2 and TRBJ2-1, with 9 bases lining up with TRBD1. Trimming took 7 bases from V and 3 from J; bases not matched to a gene: 7. The CDR3 runs 15 residues. From germline, CDR1 is SNHLY and CDR2 FYNNEI. This CDR3 is CASTMRQGDYNEQFF. CDR3 nucleotides: TGTGCCAGCACCATGAGACAGGGGGACTACAATGAGCAGTTCTTC. The full variable domain, rest sourced from reference TRBV2 and TRBJ2-1, is EPEVTQTPSHQVTQMGQEVILRCVPISNHLYFYWYRQILGQKVEFLVSFYNNEISEKSEIFDDQFSVERPDGSNFTLKIRSTKLEDSAMYFCASTMRQGDYNEQFFGPGTRLTVL.